Listed below are T cell receptor beta chains from one sample, sequenced in a study of regulatory T cells in long-lasting Graves disease. TCRdb passed the multiplex PCR reads through MiXCR, listing each CDR3 protein once. The data contain 450,000 to 600,000 distinct CDR3 sequences, under 20% of them seen just once; the ten biggest clones take up 10% to 15%. This sample also appeared in a second study, on T cells in Graves' hyperthyroidism and ophthalmopathy.

The sequences come from peripheral blood mononuclear cells (PBMCs), collected at new diagnosis, from a patient treated with antithyroid drugs. The receptors originated from a man between 35 and 55 years old with Graves disease. Both conserved end residues are trimmed from each CDR3. Clone size is not always given. Where it is, it says once, few, many or a class for expanded clones.

V gene | clone size | CDR3 protein
TRBV20-1 | many | SARNPTGRVAQETQY
TRBV4-1 | NA | ASSQVTLAGRDTQY
TRBV15 | few | ATSAGTGGETQY
TRBV12-3/TRBV12-4 | NA | AGLLGGGGYT
TRBV3-1 | NA | ASRQGPAYGYT
TRBV6-5 | NA | ASSYPSPDGEAF
TRBV19 | few | ASSIFYNSGNTEAF
TRBV11-2 | many | ASSLGILSYEQY
TRBV18 | many | ASSLRQGDEQF
TRBV20-1 | many | SAGDFAHNEQF
TRBV6-1 | many | ASSASLWDGLPLH
TRBV11-1 | NA | ASRGQLDTEAF
TRBV27 | few | ASSSGLAGSREQY
TRBV5-5 | many | ASSLAEGTEQY
TRBV14 | NA | ASSPLAGGVYEQY
TRBV20-1 | NA | SATDEGEKLF
TRBV20-1 | NA | SAIAGEDNEQF
TRBV12-3/TRBV12-4 | few | ASNRGRNSPLH
TRBV20-1 | many | SARDFRATDSEQF
TRBV5-6 | many | ASRPGTGNQETQY
TRBV5-1 | many | AGRTEVRGGNEQY
TRBV4-1 | NA | ASSQVTALEQY